Listed here are 29 T cell receptor beta chains from one sample, sequenced in a study of cytomegalovirus exposure and HLA in healthy donors. 13 Jbeta primers and 60 Vbeta primers were used for the PCR. Assay used: immunoSEQ multiplex PCR; TCRdb lists only in-frame clones, some missing. The sample lists approximately 190,000 clones; 84% were seen once. Sequencing was carried out using PBMCs. All receptors derive from a woman between 45 and 60 years old in good health and CMV-seropositive.

As DNA, the CDR3 is TGTGCCAGCAGCTTAGGCGGTACAGGGGCTGGGGACACTGAAGCTTTCTTT. It yields the protein CASSLGGTGAGDTEAFF. The gene calls are TRBV7-9 and TRBJ1-1; TRBD1 matches at 7 bases. The length of the CDR3 is 17 residues. The germline V gene encodes CDR1 SEHNR and CDR2 FQNEAQ (reference sequence). Unmatched junction bases numbered 11, after V lost 1 base and J lost 3 bases. Together with reference TRBV7-9 and TRBJ1-1, the CDR3 gives the full variable domain: DTGVSQNPRHKITKRGQNVTFRCDPISEHNRLYWYRQTLGQGPEFLTYFQNEAQLEKSRLLSDRFSAERPKGSFSTLEIQRTEQGDSAMYLCASSLGGTGAGDTEAFFGQGTRLTVV.

The V and J genes are TRBV11-1 and TRBJ1-2, with D unclear. Germline lookup yields CDR1 SGHAT and CDR2 FQDESV (reference sequence). The CDR3 totals 14 residues. V lost 1 base, J lost 4 bases, and 10 bases lay in between. The CDR3 DNA is TGTGCCAGCAGCTTAGGTCGGGGTTCCTATGGCTACACCTTC. As protein: CASSLGRGSYGYTF.

The sample holds a few counts of this clone. DNA of the CDR3: TGCAGCGTTGGCCTTGGGACAGGATTCATGAACACTGAAGCTTTCTTT. It specifies CSVGLGTGFMNTEAFF. This chain connects TRBV29-1 to TRBJ1-1; 8 bases agree with TRBD1. Germline CDR1 is SQVTM and CDR2 is ANQGSEA. J lost 0 bases, V lost 4 bases, and 10 bases had no gene match. The CDR3 contains 16 residues.

The chain employs TRBV6-5 and TRBJ1-4; D not resolved. This CDR3 has 14 residues. Trimming stripped 5 bases from V and 4 bases from J, with 11 bases between. Germline CDR1 and CDR2: MNHEY and SVGAGI. This CDR3 is CASSPNRDNEKLFF. In nucleotides, the CDR3 is TGTGCCAGCAGTCCCAACCGGGATAATGAAAAACTGTTTTTT.

The CDR3, as DNA: TGTGCCAGCAGCCCGCGGGACAGGCACACCTTTGAAGCTTTCTTT. It is translated as CASSPRDRHTFEAFF. The chain recombines TRBV9 with TRBJ1-1; 8 bases line up with TRBD1. V was clipped by 4 bases and J by 7 bases; unmatched bases: 12. Per germline, CDR1 SGDLS and CDR2 YYNGEE. This CDR3 is built from 15 residues.

This clone came up once. The chain has TRBV7-2 and TRBJ1-1; 9 nucleotides match TRBD1. CDR1 is SGHTA, CDR2 FQGNSA, per germline. Trimming took 4 bases from V and 6 from J; bases not matched to a gene: 9. CDR3 length: 15 residues. The CDR3 DNA follows: TGTGCCAGCAGCTCAGGACCGGGACAGGGTGCTGAAGCTTTCTTT. It translates to CASSSGPGQGAEAFF.

A word on this clone: The same CDR3 arises from other DNA sequences in this sample as well. The chain employs TRBV5-1 and TRBJ1-5, with 7 bases aligning to TRBD1. The CDR3 runs 15 residues. J gave up 2 bases and V 1 base, and 3 bases lay outside the gene matches. CDR1 is SGHRS and CDR2 is YFSETQ in the germline V gene. This chain's CDR3 is CASSLSGQGNQPQHF. CDR3 nucleotide sequence: TGCGCCAGCAGCTTGTCCGGACAGGGCAATCAGCCCCAGCATTTT.

This clone was detected only once. This chain connects TRBV6-1 to TRBJ1-4; TRBD1 aligns across 7 bases. Germline-derived CDR1 and CDR2 are MNHNS and SASEGT. The CDR3 is 15 amino acids. V dropped 6 bases and J dropped 0; count of bases not matched to a gene: 4. CDR3 nucleotides: TGTGCCAGCAGCTCAACAGGGGCAACTAATGAAAAACTGTTTTTT. Protein sequence: CASSSTGATNEKLFF.

The V call is TRBV7-2, the J call TRBJ1-5, with D perhaps TRBD1 (6 bases). Deletions cut 4 bases from V and 7 bases from J, with 11 bases between. The CDR3 sequence is 13 residues long. Germline CDR1 SGHTA, CDR2 FQGNSA. CDR3 protein: CASSSDRFQPQHF. Written as DNA, the CDR3 is TGTGCCAGCAGCTCTGACAGGTTCCAGCCCCAGCATTTT.

This chain links TRBV6-1 with TRBJ1-2, with D hard to call. Germline V gene data show CDR1 as MNHNS and CDR2 as SASEGT. CDR3 size: 13 residues. Trimming stripped 6 bases from V and 1 base from J, with 9 bases between. CDR3 amino acids: CASRVGVNYGYTF. In DNA form, the CDR3 reads TGTGCCAGCAGGGTGGGAGTTAACTATGGCTACACCTTC.

The rearrangement uses TRBV28 and TRBJ1-5, with a tentative D call TRBD1 (5 bases). Germline V gives CDR1 MDHEN, CDR2 SYDVKM. Trimming took 4 bases from V and 0 from J, leaving 16 bases between them. CDR3 length: 17 residues. CDR3 region: CASSSPGWDYSNQPQHF. CDR3 DNA sequence: TGTGCCAGCAGTTCACCTGGATGGGACTATAGCAATCAGCCCCAGCATTTT.

This chain joins TRBV11-2 and TRBJ2-7, with a tentative D call TRBD1 (6 bases). Deletions cut 6 bases from V and 5 bases from J, with 14 bases between. Germline lookup yields CDR1 SGHAT and CDR2 FQNNGV. This CDR3 contains 13 residues. The chain's CDR3 is CASSNARTDEQYF. The CDR3 nucleotides read TGTGCCAGCAGTAACGCCCGGACAGACGAGCAGTACTTC.

The V call is TRBV5-4, the J call TRBJ2-5, with a tentative D call TRBD1 (6 bases). The CDR3 is made up of 15 amino acids. V was shortened by 1 base and J by 5 bases, with 15 bases between the two germline ends. CDR1 is SGHNT and CDR2 is YYREEE in the germline V gene (reference sequence). CDR3 nucleotide sequence: TGTGCCAGCAGCTTGATTGCAGGCCAGGGGGAGACCCAGTACTTC. This gives the protein CASSLIAGQGETQYF.

This clone was counted a single time. This sequence joins TRBV27 and TRBJ2-1, with 13 bases lining up with TRBD2. CDR1 MNHEY and CDR2 SMNVEV come from the germline V gene (reference sequence). V dropped 0 bases and J dropped 7; count of bases not matched to a gene: 12. The CDR3 runs 19 residues. The CDR3 spells CASSLSGLAGESRGNEQFF. Written as DNA, the CDR3 is TGTGCCAGCAGTTTATCCGGACTAGCGGGGGAGTCTAGGGGGAATGAGCAGTTCTTC.

This clone was observed a few times. The J gene is TRBJ2-1, the V gene TRBV5-1; TRBD1 agrees at 11 bases. Germline-derived CDR1 and CDR2 are SGHRS and YFSETQ. J was trimmed by 6 bases and V by 0 bases; bases with no gene match: 5. The CDR3 covers 16 residues. CDR3 bases: TGCGCCAGCAGCTTGGAAGGGACAGGGGGAGGCAATGAGCAGTTCTTC. It encodes CASSLEGTGGGNEQFF.

This clone was observed a handful of times. This chain joins TRBV18 and TRBJ1-1, with a possible D match to TRBD1 (6 bases). Germline V lookup: CDR1 KGHSH, CDR2 LQKENI. V lost 2 bases and J 2 bases, leaving 15 bases between the germline ends. The CDR3 is made up of 16 amino acids. CDR3 DNA sequence: TGTGCCAGCTCACCAAGGGGGGGATTCGGTAACACTGAAGCTTTCTTT. It specifies CASSPRGGFGNTEAFF. Together with reference TRBV18 and TRBJ1-1, the CDR3 gives the full variable domain: NAGVMQNPRHLVRRRGQEARLRCSPMKGHSHVYWYRQLPEEGLKFMVYLQKENIIDESGMPKERFSAEFPKEGPSILRIQQVVRGDSAAYFCASSPRGGFGNTEAFFGQGTRLTVV.

A remark on this clone: A read error may account for a junction end that differs from germline. Different DNA sequences within this sample yield the same CDR3. The genes are TRBV6-4 and TRBJ2-3; 12 bases fit TRBD2. The CDR3 sequence is 15 residues long. Per germline, CDR1 MRHNA and CDR2 SNTAGT. The CDR3 is CASSLTSGGGGTQYF. The CDR3 nucleotides are TGTGCCAGTTCCTTGACTAGCGGGGGAGGAGGAACGCAATATTTT.

With respect to this clone: At one end the junction does not follow the germline gene, possibly because of a read error. V usage is TRBV7-7 and J usage is TRBJ2-3; 11 nucleotides line up with TRBD2. The germline gives CDR1 SSHAT, CDR2 FNYEAQ (reference sequence). This CDR3 spans 15 amino acids. CDR3 sequence (DNA): TGTGCTAGCAGCTTAGCGGGGGGGCCCACAGATACGCAGTATTTT. Translating gives CASSLAGGPTDTQYF.

This clone has a handful of counts. The chain links TRBV27 to TRBJ2-7; maybe TRBD1 (6 bases). The germline gives CDR1 MNHEY, CDR2 SMNVEV (reference sequence). Between the trimmed V and J ends, which lost 6 bases and 0 bases, there was a span of 12 bases. The CDR3 loop spans 14 amino acids. CDR3 sequence reads: CASSDGQTSYEQYF. CDR3 nucleotide sequence: TGTGCCAGCAGCGATGGACAGACCTCCTACGAGCAGTACTTC.

CDR3 residues: CASSPQGLSSEAFF. The DNA for the CDR3 is TGTGCCAGCAGCCCTCAGGGCTTATCTTCTGAAGCTTTCTTT. This chain uses TRBV6-4 with TRBJ1-1, with D tentatively TRBD1 (5 bases). Germline values: CDR1 MRHNA, CDR2 SNTAGT. The CDR3 length is 14 residues. Trimming took off 6 bases at V and 6 bases at J, with 17 bases between the two ends.

This clone was seen a handful of times. V gene TRBV19 combines with J gene TRBJ1-2; D is uncertain. Germline loops: CDR1 LNHDA, CDR2 SQIVND (reference sequence). The CDR3 covers 13 residues. The V gene lost 5 bases and the J gene lost 4 bases, with 11 bases spanning the gap. As DNA, the CDR3 is TGTGCCAGTAGTCCCGGGTGGGTCTATGGCTACACCTTC. Translated: CASSPGWVYGYTF.

The chain recombines TRBV5-8 with TRBJ1-1; D is unclear. The CDR3 spans 13 residues. Germline assignment: CDR1 SGHTS and CDR2 YDEGEE. The V end lost 2 bases, the J end lost 0 bases, and 5 bases lay between the germline ends. This chain's CDR3 is CASSLLVNTEAFF. CDR3 DNA sequence: TGTGCCAGCAGCTTACTAGTGAACACTGAAGCTTTCTTT.

This chain connects TRBV5-6 to TRBJ2-7, with TRBD2 as a possible D gene (5 bases). Between the trimmed V and J ends, which lost 4 bases and 1 base, there was a span of 12 bases. CDR3 length: 14 amino acids. From germline, CDR1 is SGHDT and CDR2 YYEEEE. For the CDR3, the DNA is TGTGCCAGCAGCCTCAACGGGGTTTCCTACGAGCAGTACTTC. Translated, it gives CASSLNGVSYEQYF.

This clone has just one count. This chain uses TRBV28 with TRBJ2-7, with 7 nucleotides matching TRBD2. Germline loops: CDR1 MDHEN, CDR2 SYDVKM. CDR3 length: 12 residues. Unmatched junction bases numbered 1, after V lost 2 bases and J lost 6 bases. CDR3 sequence (DNA): TGTGCCAGCAGTTTAGGGGGGGTCGAGCAGTACTTC. Its protein product is CASSLGGVEQYF.

The CDR3 DNA reads as TGTGCCAGCAGTGGAAGGGTGTGGGTAGCGGGGGAAAACACCGGGGAGCTGTTTTTT. It encodes CASSGRVWVAGENTGELFF. This sequence joins TRBV2 and TRBJ2-2, with TRBD2 matching over 9 bases. V shed 4 bases and J 2 bases; nucleotides not matched to a gene: 14. This CDR3 comprises 19 residues. Germline V CDR1 and CDR2: SNHLY, FYNNEI.

V and J are TRBV19 and TRBJ2-1; weak D call: TRBD2 (6 bases). Germline V gene lookup returns CDR1 LNHDA and CDR2 SQIVND (reference sequence). The CDR3 is made up of 15 amino acids. Trimming took 7 bases from V and 2 from J, leaving 15 bases between them. The CDR3 here is CASNAQGLTYNEQFF. CDR3 nucleotides: TGTGCCAGTAATGCCCAGGGACTGACCTACAATGAGCAGTTCTTC.

The CDR3 coding sequence is TGTGCCAGCAGGGTGGGCGGGGGAAACGAGCAGTACTTC. Protein product: CASRVGGGNEQYF. This sequence joins TRBV2 and TRBJ2-7, with 7 bases fitting TRBD2. Germline CDR1 SNHLY, CDR2 FYNNEI. This CDR3 has 13 residues. V was pared by 6 bases and J by 5 bases, with 7 bases of the junction left unmatched.

This chain joins TRBV5-4 and TRBJ2-2; 8 nucleotides match TRBD1. Trimming at V came to 4 bases and at J to 3 bases, leaving 11 bases not matched to a gene. The CDR3 consists of 17 residues. Germline V gene data show CDR1 as SGHNT and CDR2 as YYREEE (reference sequence). CDR3 nucleotide sequence: TGTGCCAGCAGCCCGCGGACAGGGAACTACGACACCGGGGAGCTGTTTTTT. Translating gives CASSPRTGNYDTGELFF.

J is TRBJ1-1 and V is TRBV5-6; 10 nucleotides agree with TRBD1. There are 17 residues in the CDR3. V shed 1 base, J shed 1 base, and the junction held 7 bases outside the gene matches. Germline CDR1 is SGHDT and CDR2 is YYEEEE. DNA for the CDR3: TGTGCCAGCAGCTTGCCTCCCTGGACAGGGGGGAACACTGAAGCTTTCTTT. Translated: CASSLPPWTGGNTEAFF.